Here is one TCR beta chain with its context. The antigen is unknown. The entry originates in a study of T cell responses to AZD1222 COVID-19 vaccine. Study details: Second doses that came at about 4 or about 12 weeks were put together. Study-wide results and caveats: Compared with day 0, the breadth and depth of the Spike-specific TCR repertoire rose significantly after two doses of AZD1222. Seropositive AZD1222 recipients at baseline numbered only 6 or 7. Sampling that yielded the repertoires occurred only after the peak T cell response.

Libraries were prepared by immunoSEQ multiplex PCR; TCRdb keeps only in-frame clonotypes and omits some of them. This repertoire shows about 160,000 clones, 94% found once; its top ten account for 1.3%. V lost 0 bases and J 0 bases, leaving 12 bases between the germline ends. CDR3 size: 17 residues. The V gene's germline CDR1 is MGHRA and CDR2 YSYEKL. This receptor was obtained from an adult in good health. The chain carries TRBV4-1 and TRBJ2-1, with D unclear. Source: peripheral blood, taken on day 0 of AZD1222 vaccination. The CDR3 reads CASSQDLLSSSYNEQFF. CDR3 nucleotide sequence: TGCGCCAGCAGCCAAGATCTGCTCTCCAGCTCCTACAATGAGCAGTTCTTC.